Sequencing of this T cell receptor (beta chain) was carried out in a study of T cells in Graves' hyperthyroidism and ophthalmopathy. General observations from the study: Blood also showed most of the thyroid clonotypes that were expanded above 0.001.

Amplification of TCR beta CDR3 regions was performed using RNA transcripts as template. The primer set for the first-round RT-PCR of the TCR CDR3 was HTBI. TCRdb used MiXCR to reprocess the multiplex PCR reads, holding one entry per CDR3 protein. The sample lists fewer than 350,000 distinct CDR3 sequences; about an eighth were seen once. Trimming shortened V by 0 bases and J by 1 base, and 11 bases separated the two germline ends. Germline CDR1 is SGHRS and CDR2 is YFSETQ. CDR3 size: 15 residues. About this clonotype: Its antigen remains unknown.

V gene TRBV5-1 combines with J gene TRBJ2-7; D possibly corresponds to TRBD1 (6 bases). The clonotype was recovered from a woman in her twenties or thirties with Graves' hyperthyroidism that later progressed to Graves' ophthalmopathy. The source material was blood. The CDR3 region is CASSLDRALSYEQYF. The DNA of the CDR3 is TGCGCCAGCAGCTTGGACAGGGCTTTGTCCTACGAGCAGTACTTC.